This T cell receptor beta chain was identified during a study of blood T cell repertoires in COVID-19. Study details: Acute and convalescent COVID-19 specimens originated in the United States, Italy and Spain. T cells, B-cell-depleted T cells, or PBMCs provided the cDNA or gDNA that served as material.

Original processing notes: Nucleated cell counts were estimated from reference gene primer amplification. Produced via immunoSEQ multiplex PCR; TCRdb's table is partial and in-frame only. V, J and clone size derive from that table, while D and trimming were established from the DNA sequence. Among 130,000 or so clones, approximately 80% were seen once, and the ten largest hold around 3.1%. The CDR3 loop spans 15 amino acids. From germline, CDR1 is LGHDT and CDR2 YNNKEL (reference sequence). The germline V and J ends were trimmed by 0 bases and 4 bases, with 12 bases remaining between them. The source material was peripheral blood. The receptor comes from a woman of 80 years or more with acute or convalescent COVID-19. The gene calls are TRBV3-1 (or the pseudogene TRBV3-2) and TRBJ2-5; D is unresolved. The CDR3 nucleotides are TGTGCCAGCAGCCAAGAAGGTGGGCGCCTAGAGACCCAGTACTTC. The encoded protein is CASSQEGGRLETQYF.